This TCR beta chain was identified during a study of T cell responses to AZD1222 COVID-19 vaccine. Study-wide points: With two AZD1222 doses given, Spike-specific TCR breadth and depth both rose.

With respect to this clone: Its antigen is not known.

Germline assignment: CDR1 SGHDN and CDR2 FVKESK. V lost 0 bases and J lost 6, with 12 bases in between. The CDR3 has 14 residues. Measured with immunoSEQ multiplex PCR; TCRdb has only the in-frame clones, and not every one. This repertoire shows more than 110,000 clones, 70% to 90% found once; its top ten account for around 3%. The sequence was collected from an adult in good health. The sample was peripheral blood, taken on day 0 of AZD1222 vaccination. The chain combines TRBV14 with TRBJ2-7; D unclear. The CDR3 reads CASSQELGWVEQYF. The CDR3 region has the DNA TGTGCCAGCAGCCAAGAACTGGGTTGGGTCGAGCAGTACTTC.